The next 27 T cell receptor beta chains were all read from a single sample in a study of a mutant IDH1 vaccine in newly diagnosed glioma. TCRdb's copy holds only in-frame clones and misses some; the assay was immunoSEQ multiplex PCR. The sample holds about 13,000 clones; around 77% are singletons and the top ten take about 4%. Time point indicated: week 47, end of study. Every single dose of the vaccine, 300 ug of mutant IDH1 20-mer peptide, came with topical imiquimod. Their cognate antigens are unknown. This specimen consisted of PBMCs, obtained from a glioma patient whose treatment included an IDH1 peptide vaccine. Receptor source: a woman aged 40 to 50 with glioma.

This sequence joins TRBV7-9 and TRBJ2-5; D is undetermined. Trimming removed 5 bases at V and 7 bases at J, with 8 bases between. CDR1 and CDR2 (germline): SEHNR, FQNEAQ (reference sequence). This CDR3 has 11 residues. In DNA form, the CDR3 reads TGTGCCAGCAGCCCAGTAGGGACCCAGTACTTC. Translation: CASSPVGTQYF.

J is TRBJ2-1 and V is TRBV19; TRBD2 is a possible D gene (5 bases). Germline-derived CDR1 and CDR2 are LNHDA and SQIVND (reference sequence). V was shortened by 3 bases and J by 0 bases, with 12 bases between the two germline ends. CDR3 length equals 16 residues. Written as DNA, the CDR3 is TGTGCCAGTAGTATTTCCGGGGAGAGCTCCTACAATGAGCAGTTCTTC. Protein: CASSISGESSYNEQFF.

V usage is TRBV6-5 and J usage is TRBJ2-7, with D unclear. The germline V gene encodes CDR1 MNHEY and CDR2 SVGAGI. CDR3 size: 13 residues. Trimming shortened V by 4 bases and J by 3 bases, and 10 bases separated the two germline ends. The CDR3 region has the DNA TGTGCCAGCAGTTTCGGAGCCCTCTACGAGCAGTACTTC. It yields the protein CASSFGALYEQYF.

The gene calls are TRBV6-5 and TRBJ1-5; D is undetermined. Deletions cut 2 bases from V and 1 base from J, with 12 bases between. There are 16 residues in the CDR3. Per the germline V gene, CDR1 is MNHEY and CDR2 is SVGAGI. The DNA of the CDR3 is TGTGCCAGCAGTTACCGAGGGTCTGGGAGCAATCAGCCCCAGCATTTT. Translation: CASSYRGSGSNQPQHF.

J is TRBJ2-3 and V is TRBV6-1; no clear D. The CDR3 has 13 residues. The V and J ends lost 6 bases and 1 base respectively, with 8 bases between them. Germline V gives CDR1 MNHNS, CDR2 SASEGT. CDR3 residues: CASRWPGTDTQYF. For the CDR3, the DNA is TGTGCCAGCAGATGGCCAGGCACAGATACGCAGTATTTT.

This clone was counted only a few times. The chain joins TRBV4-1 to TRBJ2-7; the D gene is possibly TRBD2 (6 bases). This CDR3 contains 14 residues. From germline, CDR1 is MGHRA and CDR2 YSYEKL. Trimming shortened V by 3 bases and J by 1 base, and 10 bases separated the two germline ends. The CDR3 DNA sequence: TGCGCCAGCAGCCACCCCGGGGGATCCTACGAGCAGTACTTC. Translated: CASSHPGGSYEQYF.

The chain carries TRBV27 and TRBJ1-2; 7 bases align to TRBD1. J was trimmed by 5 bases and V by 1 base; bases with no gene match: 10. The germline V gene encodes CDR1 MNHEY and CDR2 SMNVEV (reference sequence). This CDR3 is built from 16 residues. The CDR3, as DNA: TGTGCCAGCAGTTTATTAGGGACAGACATTCTATATGGCTACACCTTC. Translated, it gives CASSLLGTDILYGYTF.

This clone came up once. The CDR3 region has the DNA TGCGCCAGCAGCTATGGACAGGGAAGAGGTAACAATGAGCAGTTCTTC. It codes for CASSYGQGRGNNEQFF. The chain joins TRBV5-1 to TRBJ2-1; 8 positions agree with TRBD1. V shed 3 bases and J 5 bases; nucleotides not matched to a gene: 10. Germline CDR1 is SGHRS and CDR2 is YFSETQ. There are 16 residues in the CDR3.

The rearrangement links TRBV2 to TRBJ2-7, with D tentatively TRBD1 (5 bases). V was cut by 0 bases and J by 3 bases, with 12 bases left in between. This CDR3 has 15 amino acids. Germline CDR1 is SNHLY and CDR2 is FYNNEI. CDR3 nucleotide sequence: TGTGCCAGCAGTGAAGCGAAGGGGTACAGCTACGAGCAGTACTTC. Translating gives CASSEAKGYSYEQYF.

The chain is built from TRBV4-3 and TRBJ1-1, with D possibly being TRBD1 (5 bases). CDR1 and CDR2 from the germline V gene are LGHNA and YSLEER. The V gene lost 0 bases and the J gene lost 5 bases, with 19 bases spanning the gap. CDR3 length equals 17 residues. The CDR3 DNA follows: TGCGCCAGCAGCCAAGAGGGGGGGGACCATATCAGAACTGAAGCTTTCTTT. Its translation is CASSQEGGDHIRTEAFF.

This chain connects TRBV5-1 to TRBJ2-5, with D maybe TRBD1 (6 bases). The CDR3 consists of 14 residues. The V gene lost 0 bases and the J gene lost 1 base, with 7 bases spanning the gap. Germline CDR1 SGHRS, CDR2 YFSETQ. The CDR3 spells CASSLGGPQETQYF. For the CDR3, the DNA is TGCGCCAGCAGCTTGGGGGGGCCCCAAGAGACCCAGTACTTC.

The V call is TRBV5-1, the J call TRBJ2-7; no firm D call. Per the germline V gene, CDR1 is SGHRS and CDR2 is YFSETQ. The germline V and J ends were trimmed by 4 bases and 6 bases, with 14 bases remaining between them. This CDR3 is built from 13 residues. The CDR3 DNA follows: TGCGCCAGCAGCGATAGACCAAGTGGCGAGCAGTACTTC. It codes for CASSDRPSGEQYF.

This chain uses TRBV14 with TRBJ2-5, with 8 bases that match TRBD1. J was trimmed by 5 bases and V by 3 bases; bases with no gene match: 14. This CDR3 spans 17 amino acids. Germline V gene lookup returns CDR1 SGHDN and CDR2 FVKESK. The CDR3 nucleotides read TGTGCCAGCAGCCACTTCAGGACAGGGCGTGTGTTGGAGACCCAGTACTTC. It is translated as CASSHFRTGRVLETQYF.

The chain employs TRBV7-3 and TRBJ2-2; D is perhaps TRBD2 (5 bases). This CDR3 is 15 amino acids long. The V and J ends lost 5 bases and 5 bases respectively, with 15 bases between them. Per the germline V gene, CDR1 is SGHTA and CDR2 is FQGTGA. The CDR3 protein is CASSPVAGGTGELFF. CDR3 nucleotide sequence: TGTGCCAGCAGCCCAGTTGCAGGCGGGACCGGGGAGCTGTTTTTT.

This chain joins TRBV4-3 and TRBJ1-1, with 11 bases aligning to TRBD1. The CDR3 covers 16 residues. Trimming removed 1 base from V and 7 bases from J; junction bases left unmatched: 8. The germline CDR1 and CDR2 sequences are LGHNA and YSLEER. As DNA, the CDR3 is TGCGCCAGCAGCCAAGTGGTGGGACAGGGGGGGTTTGAAGCTTTCTTT. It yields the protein CASSQVVGQGGFEAFF.

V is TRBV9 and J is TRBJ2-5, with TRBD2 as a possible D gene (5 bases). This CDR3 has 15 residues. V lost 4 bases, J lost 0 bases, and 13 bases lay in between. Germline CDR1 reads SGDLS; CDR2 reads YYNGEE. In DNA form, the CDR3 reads TGTGCCAGCAGCCCCTTGAGCGGTTACCAAGAGACCCAGTACTTC. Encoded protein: CASSPLSGYQETQYF.

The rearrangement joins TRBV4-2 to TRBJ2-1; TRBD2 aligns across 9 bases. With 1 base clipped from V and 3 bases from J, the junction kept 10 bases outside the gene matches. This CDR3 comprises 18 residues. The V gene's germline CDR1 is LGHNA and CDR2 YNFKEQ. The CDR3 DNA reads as TGTGCCAGCAGCCAAGGGGGACTAGCTCTTCAACTCTACAATGAGCAGTTCTTC. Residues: CASSQGGLALQLYNEQFF.

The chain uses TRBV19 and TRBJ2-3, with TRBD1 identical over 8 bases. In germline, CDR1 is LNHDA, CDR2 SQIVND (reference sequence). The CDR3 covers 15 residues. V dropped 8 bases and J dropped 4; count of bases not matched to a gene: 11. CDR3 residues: CASSLGQGGADTQYF. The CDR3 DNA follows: TGTGCCAGTTCCCTCGGACAGGGTGGGGCAGATACGCAGTATTTT.

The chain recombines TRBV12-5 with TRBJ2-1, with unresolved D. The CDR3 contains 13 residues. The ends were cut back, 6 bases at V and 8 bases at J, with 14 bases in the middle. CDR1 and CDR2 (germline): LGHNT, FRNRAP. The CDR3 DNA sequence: TGTGCTAGTGGGAAGACGTGGGCTGATGAGCAGTTCTTC. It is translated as CASGKTWADEQFF.

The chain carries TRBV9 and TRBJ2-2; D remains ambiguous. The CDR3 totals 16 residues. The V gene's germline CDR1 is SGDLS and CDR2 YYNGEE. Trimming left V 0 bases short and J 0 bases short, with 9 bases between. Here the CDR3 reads CASSVARAPNTGELFF. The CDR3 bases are TGTGCCAGCAGCGTAGCTCGAGCGCCGAACACCGGGGAGCTGTTTTTT.

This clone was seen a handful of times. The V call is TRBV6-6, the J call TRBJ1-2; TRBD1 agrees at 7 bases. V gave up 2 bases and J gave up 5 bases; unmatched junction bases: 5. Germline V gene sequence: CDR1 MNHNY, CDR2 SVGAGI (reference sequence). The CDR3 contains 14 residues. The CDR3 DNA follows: TGTGCCAGCAGTTACCAAGAGGGGGCTTATGGCTACACCTTC. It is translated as CASSYQEGAYGYTF.

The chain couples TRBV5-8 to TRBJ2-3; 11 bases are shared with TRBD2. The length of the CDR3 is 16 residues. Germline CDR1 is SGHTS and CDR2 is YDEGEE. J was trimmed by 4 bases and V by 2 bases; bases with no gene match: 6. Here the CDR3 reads CASSFRVAGGPDTQYF. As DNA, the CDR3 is TGTGCCAGCAGCTTTAGGGTAGCGGGAGGGCCAGATACGCAGTATTTT. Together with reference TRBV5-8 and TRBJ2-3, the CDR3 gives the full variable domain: EAGVTQSPTHLIKTRGQQATLRCSPISGHTSVYWYQQALGLGLQFLLWYDEGEERNRGNFPPRFSGRQFPNYSSELNVNALELEDSALYLCASSFRVAGGPDTQYFGPGTRLTVL.

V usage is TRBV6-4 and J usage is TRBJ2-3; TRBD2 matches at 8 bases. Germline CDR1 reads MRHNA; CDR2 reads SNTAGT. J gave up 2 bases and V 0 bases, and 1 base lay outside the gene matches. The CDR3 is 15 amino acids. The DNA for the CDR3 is TGTGCCAGCAGTGACTCCGGGGGGGCCACAGATACGCAGTATTTT. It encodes CASSDSGGATDTQYF.

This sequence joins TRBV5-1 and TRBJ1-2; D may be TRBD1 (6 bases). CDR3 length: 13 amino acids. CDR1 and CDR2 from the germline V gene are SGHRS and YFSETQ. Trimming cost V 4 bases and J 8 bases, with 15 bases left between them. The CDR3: CASSITGGKGYTF. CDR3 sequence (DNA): TGCGCCAGCAGCATTACGGGGGGCAAAGGCTACACCTTC.

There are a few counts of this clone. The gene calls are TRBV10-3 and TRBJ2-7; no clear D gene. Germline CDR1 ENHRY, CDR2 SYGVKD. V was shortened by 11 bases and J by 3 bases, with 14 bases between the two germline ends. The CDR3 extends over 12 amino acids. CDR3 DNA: TGTGCCGTGGTCGGGCAGTTCTACGAGCAGTACTTC. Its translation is CAVVGQFYEQYF.

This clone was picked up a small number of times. The CDR3 DNA follows: TGTGCCAGTAGTCGGTCAGGGATCCAGCCCCAGCATTTT. Protein: CASSRSGIQPQHF. The chain employs TRBV19 and TRBJ1-5, with D possibly TRBD1 on 5 matching bases. V lost 5 bases to trimming and J lost 7 bases, with 12 bases between them. CDR3 size: 13 residues. Germline assignment: CDR1 LNHDA and CDR2 SQIVND (reference sequence).

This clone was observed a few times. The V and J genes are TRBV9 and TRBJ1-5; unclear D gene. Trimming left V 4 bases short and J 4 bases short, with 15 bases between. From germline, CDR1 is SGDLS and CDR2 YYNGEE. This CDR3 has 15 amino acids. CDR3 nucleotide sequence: TGTGCCAGCAGCCCAGGCGGGAATCTTAATCAGCCCCAGCATTTT. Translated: CASSPGGNLNQPQHF.